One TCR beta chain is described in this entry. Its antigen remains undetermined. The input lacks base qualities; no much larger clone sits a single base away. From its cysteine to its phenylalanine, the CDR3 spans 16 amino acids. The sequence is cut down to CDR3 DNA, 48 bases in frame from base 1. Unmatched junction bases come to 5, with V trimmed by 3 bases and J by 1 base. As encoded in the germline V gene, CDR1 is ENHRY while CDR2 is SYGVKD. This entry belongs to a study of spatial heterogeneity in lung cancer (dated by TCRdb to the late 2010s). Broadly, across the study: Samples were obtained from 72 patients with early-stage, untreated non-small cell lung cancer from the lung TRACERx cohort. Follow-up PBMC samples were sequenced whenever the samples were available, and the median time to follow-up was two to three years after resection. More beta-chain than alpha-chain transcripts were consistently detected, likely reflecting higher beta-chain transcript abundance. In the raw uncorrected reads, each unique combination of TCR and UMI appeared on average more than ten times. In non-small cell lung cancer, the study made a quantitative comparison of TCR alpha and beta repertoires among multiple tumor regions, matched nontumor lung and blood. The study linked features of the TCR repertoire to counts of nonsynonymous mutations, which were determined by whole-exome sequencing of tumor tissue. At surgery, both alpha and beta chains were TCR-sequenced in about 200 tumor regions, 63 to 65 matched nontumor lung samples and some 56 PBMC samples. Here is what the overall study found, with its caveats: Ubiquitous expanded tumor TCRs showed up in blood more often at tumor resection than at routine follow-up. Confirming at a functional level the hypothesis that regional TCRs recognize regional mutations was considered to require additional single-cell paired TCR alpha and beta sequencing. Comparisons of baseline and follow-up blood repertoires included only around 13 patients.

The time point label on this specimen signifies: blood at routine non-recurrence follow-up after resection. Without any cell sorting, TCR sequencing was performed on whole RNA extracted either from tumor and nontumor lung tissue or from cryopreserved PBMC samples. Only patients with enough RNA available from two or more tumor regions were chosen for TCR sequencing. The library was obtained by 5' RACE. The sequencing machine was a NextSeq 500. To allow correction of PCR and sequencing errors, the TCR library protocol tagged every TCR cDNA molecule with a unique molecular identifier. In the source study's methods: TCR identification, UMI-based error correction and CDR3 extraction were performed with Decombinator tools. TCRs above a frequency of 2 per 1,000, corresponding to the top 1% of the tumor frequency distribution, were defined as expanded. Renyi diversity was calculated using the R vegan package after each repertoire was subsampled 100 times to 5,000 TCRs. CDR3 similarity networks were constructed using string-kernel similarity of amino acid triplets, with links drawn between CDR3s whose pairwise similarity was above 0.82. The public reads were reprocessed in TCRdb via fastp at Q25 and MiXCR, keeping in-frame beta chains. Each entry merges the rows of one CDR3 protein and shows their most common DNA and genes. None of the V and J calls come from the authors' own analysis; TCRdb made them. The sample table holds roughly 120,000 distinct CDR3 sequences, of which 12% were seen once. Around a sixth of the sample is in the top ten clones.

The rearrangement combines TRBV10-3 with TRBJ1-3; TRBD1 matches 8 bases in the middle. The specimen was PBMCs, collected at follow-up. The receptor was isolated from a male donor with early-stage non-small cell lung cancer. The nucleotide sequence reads TGTGCCATCAGTGAAGGAAGACAGGGGTCTGGAAACACCATATATTTT. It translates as CAISEGRQGSGNTIYF.